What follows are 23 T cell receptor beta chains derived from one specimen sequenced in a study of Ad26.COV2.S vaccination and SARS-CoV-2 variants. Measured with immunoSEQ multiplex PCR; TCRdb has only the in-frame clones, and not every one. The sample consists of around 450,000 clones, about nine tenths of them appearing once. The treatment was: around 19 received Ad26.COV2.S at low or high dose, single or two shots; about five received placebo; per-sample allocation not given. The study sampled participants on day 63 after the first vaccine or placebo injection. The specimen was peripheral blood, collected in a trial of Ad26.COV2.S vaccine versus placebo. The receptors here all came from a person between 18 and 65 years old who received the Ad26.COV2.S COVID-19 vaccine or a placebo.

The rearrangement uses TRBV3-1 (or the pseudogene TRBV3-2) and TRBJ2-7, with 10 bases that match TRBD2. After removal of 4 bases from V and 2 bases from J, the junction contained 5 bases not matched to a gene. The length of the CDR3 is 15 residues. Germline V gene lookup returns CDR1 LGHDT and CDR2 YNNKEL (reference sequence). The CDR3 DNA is TGTGCCAGCAGCCTGAGACTAGCGGGTCCCTACGAGCAGTACTTC. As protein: CASSLRLAGPYEQYF.

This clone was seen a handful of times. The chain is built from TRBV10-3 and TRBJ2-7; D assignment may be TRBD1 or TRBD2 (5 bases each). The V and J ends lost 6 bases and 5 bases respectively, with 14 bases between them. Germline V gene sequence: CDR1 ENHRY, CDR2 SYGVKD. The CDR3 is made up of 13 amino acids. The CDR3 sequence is CAIRAGTSDEQYF. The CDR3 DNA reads TGTGCCATCAGGGCCGGGACGTCGGACGAGCAGTACTTC.

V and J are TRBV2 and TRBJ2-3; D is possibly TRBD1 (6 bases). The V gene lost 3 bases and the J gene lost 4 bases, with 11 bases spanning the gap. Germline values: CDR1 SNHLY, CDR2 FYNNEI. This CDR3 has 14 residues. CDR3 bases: TGTGCCAGCAGTGACCGGACAGCTGCAGATACGCAGTATTTT. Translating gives CASSDRTAADTQYF.

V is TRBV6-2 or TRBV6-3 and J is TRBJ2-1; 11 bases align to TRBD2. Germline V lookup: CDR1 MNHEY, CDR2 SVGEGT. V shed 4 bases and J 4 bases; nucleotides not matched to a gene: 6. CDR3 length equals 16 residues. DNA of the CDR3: TGTGCCAGCAGTTCAGAGGCTAGCGGGGGGTACAATGAGCAGTTCTTC. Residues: CASSSEASGGYNEQFF.

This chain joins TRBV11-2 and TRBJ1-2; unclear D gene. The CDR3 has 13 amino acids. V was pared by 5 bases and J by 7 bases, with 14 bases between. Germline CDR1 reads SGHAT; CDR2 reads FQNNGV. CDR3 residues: CASSPDFFTGYTF. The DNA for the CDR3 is TGTGCCAGCAGCCCGGACTTCTTTACTGGCTACACCTTC. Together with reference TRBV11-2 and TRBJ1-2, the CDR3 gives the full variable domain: EAGVAQSPRYKIIEKRQSVAFWCNPISGHATLYWYQQILGQGPKLLIQFQNNGVVDDSQLPKDRFSAERLKGVDSTLKIQPAKLEDSAVYLCASSPDFFTGYTFGSGTRLTVV.

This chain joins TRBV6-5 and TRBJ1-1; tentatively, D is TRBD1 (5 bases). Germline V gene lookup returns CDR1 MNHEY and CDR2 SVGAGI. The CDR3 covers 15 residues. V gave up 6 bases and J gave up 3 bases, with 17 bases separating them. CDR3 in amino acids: CASSRSVGGDTEAFF. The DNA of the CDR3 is TGTGCCAGCAGCCGTTCCGTGGGGGGGGACACTGAAGCTTTCTTT.

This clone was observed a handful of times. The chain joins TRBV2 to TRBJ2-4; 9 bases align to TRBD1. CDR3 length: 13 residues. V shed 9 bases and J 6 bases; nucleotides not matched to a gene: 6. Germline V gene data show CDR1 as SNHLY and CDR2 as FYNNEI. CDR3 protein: CASAPGQGNIQYF. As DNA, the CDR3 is TGTGCCAGTGCCCCGGGACAGGGAAACATTCAGTACTTC.

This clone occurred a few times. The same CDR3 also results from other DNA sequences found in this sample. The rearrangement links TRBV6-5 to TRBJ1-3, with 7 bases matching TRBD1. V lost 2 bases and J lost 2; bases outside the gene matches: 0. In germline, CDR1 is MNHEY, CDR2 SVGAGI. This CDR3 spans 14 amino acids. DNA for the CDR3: TGTGCCAGCAGTTACGACAGGGCTGGAAACACCATATATTTT. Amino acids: CASSYDRAGNTIYF.

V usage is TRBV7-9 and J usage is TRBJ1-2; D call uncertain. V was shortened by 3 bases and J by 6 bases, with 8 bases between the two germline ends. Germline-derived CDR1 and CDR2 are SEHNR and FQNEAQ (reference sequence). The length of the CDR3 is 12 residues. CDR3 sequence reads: CASSFSGDGYTF. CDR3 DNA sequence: TGTGCCAGCAGCTTTAGTGGGGATGGCTACACCTTC.

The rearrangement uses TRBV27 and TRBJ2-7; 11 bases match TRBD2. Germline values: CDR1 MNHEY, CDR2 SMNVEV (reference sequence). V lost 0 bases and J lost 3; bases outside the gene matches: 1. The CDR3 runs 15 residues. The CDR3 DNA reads TGTGCCAGCAGTTTATCTGGACTAGCGGGCTACGAGCAGTACTTC. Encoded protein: CASSLSGLAGYEQYF.

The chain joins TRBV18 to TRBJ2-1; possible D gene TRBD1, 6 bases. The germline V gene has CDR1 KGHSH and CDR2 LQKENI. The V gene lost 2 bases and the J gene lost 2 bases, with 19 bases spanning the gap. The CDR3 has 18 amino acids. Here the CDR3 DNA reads TGTGCCAGCTCACCAGGGGACAACCATAGGGGTCCCTACAATGAGCAGTTCTTC. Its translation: CASSPGDNHRGPYNEQFF.

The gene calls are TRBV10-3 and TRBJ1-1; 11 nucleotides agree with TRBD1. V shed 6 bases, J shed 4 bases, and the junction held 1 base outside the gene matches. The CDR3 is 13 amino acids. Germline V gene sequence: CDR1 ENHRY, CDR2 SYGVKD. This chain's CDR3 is CAIRGQGATEAFF. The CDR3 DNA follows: TGTGCCATCAGAGGACAGGGGGCCACTGAAGCTTTCTTT.

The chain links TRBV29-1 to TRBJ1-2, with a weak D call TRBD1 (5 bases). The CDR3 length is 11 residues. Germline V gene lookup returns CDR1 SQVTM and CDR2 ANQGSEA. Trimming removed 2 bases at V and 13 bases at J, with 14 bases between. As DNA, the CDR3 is TGCAGCGTTGAAATGGGCAGGGAAGTCACCTTC. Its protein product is CSVEMGREVTF.

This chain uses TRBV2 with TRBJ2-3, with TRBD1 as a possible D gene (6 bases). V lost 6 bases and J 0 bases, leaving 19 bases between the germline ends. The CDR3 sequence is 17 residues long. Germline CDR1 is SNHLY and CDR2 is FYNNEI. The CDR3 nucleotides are TGTGCCAGCAGCGAGGACAGACTTACTTCTAGCACAGATACGCAGTATTTT. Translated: CASSEDRLTSSTDTQYF.

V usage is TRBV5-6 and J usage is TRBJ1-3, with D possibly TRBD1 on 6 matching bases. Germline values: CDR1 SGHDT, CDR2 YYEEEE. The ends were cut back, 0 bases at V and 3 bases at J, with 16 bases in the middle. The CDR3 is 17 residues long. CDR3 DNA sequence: TGTGCCAGCAGCTTGGAGGCAGGGGTTGGGTATGGAAACACCATATATTTT. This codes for CASSLEAGVGYGNTIYF.

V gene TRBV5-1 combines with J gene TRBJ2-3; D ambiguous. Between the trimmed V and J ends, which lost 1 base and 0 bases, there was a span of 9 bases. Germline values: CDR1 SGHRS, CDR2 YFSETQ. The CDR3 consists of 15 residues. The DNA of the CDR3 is TGCGCCAGCAGCTTGATCCACTCTAGCACAGATACGCAGTATTTT. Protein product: CASSLIHSSTDTQYF.

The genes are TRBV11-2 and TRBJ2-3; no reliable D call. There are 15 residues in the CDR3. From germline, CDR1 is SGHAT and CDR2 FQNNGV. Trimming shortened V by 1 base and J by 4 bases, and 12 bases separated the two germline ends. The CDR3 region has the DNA TGTGCCAGCAGCTTAGGGTCATTACTGGCAGATACGCAGTATTTT. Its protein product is CASSLGSLLADTQYF.

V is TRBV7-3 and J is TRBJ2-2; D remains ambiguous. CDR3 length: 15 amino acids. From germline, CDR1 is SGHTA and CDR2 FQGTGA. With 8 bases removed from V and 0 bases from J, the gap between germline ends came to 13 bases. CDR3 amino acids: CASSIGSPNTGELFF. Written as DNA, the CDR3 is TGTGCCAGCTCCATTGGTAGCCCGAACACCGGGGAGCTGTTTTTT.

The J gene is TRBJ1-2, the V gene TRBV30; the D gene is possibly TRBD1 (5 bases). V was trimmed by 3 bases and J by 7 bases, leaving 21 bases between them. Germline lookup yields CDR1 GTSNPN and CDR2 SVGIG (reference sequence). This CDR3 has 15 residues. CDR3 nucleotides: TGTGCCTGGAGGGAGGGCAGTTCTGAGGGGAGTGGCTACACCTTC. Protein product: CAWREGSSEGSGYTF.

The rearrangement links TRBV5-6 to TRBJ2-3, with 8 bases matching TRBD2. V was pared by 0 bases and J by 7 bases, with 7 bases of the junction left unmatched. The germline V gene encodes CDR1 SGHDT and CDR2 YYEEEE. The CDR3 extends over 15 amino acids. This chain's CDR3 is CASSLVTGGPNTQYF. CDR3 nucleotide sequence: TGTGCCAGCAGCTTGGTTACGGGGGGGCCAAATACGCAGTATTTT.

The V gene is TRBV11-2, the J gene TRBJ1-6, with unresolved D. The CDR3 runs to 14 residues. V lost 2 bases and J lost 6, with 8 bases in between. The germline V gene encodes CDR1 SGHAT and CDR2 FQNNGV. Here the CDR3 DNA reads TGTGCCAGCAGCTTATCGCTACTTAATTCACCCCTCCACTTT. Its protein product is CASSLSLLNSPLHF.

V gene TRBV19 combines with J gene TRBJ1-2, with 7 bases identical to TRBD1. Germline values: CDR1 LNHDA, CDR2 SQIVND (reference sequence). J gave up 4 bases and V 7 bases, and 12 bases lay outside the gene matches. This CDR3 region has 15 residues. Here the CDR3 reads CASTRDSNRFYGYTF. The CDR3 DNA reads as TGTGCCAGTACCCGGGACAGCAATAGATTCTATGGCTACACCTTC.

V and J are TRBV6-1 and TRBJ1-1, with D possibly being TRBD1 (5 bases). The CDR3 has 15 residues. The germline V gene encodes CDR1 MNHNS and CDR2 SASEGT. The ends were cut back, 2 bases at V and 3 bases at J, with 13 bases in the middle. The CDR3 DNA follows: TGTGCCAGCAGTGAAAATCGACGGGGGTACACTGAAGCTTTCTTT. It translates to CASSENRRGYTEAFF.